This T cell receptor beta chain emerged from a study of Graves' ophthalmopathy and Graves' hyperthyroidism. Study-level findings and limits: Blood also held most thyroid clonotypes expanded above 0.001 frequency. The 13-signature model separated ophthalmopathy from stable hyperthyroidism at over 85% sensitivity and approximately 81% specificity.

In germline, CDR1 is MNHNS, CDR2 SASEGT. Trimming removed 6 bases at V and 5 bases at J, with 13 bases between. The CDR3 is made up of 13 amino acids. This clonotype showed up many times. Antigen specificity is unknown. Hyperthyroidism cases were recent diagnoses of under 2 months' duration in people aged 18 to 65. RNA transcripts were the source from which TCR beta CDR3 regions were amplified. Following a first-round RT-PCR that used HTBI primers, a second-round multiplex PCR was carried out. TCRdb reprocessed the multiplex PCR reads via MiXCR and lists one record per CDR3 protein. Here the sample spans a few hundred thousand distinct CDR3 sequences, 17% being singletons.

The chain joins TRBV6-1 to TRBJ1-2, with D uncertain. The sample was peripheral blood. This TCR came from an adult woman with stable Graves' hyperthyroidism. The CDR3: CASRRSKNYGYTF. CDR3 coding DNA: TGTGCCAGCAGGAGATCCAAGAATTATGGCTACACCTTC.